This T cell receptor (beta chain) was found in a study of Graves' ophthalmopathy and Graves' hyperthyroidism. Study context: Peripheral blood was gathered at first diagnosis, ahead of any treatment whatsoever.

Amplification from RNA transcripts yielded the TCR beta CDR3 regions. HTBI-primed RT-PCR formed the first round, and a multiplex PCR formed the second. One entry per CDR3 protein, called by TCRdb with MiXCR from the multiplex PCR reads. The repertoire holds almost 750,000 distinct CDR3 sequences, with roughly 40% as singletons. General study points: A majority of expanded thyroid clonotypes exceeding 0.001 frequency were likewise present in blood.

As concerns this clonotype: Antigen specificity is unknown.

Trimming at V came to 6 bases and at J to 1 base, leaving 8 bases not matched to a gene. Germline V lookup: CDR1 MGHDK, CDR2 SYGVNS. This CDR3 has 16 residues. The origin of this receptor is an adult man with Graves' ophthalmopathy. The specimen was peripheral blood. The V gene is TRBV25-1, the J gene TRBJ2-2; 7 bases agree with TRBD2. CDR3 amino acids: CASSAGGGRNTGELFF. Written as DNA, the CDR3 is TGTGCCAGCAGCGCTGGGGGGGGAAGGAACACCGGGGAGCTGTTTTTT.